Here is one T cell receptor (beta chain) with its context. The sample is drawn from a study of T cell changes during pregnancy in multiple sclerosis. The junction had 8 bases not matched to a gene; V was cut back by 3 bases and J by 4 bases. This CDR3 has 15 amino acids. The V gene's germline CDR1 is SGHDT and CDR2 YYEEEE. The method was immunoSEQ multiplex PCR; TCRdb's version includes in-frame clones alone and lacks a portion of them. The sample lists about 49,000 clones, about 92% seen once, with about 0.99% in the top ten. This chain links TRBV5-6 with TRBJ1-2; 8 bases are shared with TRBD1. The TCR comes from a female donor with multiple sclerosis, enrolled in a pregnancy study. Source: peripheral blood, taken after pregnancy. DNA of the CDR3: TGTGCCAGCAGCTATGAGGACAGGGCACTCTATGGCTACACCTTC. Protein product: CASSYEDRALYGYTF.